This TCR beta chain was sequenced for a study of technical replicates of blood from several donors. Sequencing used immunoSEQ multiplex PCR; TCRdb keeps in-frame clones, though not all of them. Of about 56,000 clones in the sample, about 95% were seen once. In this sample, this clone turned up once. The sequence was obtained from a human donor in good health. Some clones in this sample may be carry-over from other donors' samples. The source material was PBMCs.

CDR3 region: CTSSQGGGIERPTYEQYF. The DNA of the CDR3 is TGCACCAGCAGCCAAGGGGGAGGGATCGAGCGGCCTACCTACGAGCAGTACTTC. V is TRBV1 and J is TRBJ2-7; whether TRBD2, the table's D call, matches the DNA was not checked. TRBV1 is annotated as a pseudogene. This CDR3 contains 18 residues.